These 8 T cell receptor beta chains were sequenced from one sample in a study of blood T cells in healthy people across ages. A J-beta primer mix and a sample-barcoded 5' primer were used in a second PCR of about 7 to 12 cycles. TCRdb re-called the 5' RACE reads through MiXCR, storing one row per CDR3 protein. The data hold approximately 600,000 distinct CDR3 sequences, with around three fifths observed a single time. Sequencing input: blood. The receptors come from a man in his sixties in good health.

This clonotype was observed a few times. V usage is TRBV6-5 and J usage is TRBJ2-1; D may be TRBD1 or TRBD2 (5 bases each). V gave up 5 bases and J gave up 2 bases, with 10 bases separating them. Germline CDR1 reads MNHEY; CDR2 reads SVGAGI. This CDR3 is 14 amino acids long. The CDR3 sequence: CASSPGRTYNEQFF. The CDR3 DNA is TGTGCCAGCAGTCCGGGACGGACCTACAATGAGCAGTTCTTC.

The CDR3 protein is CASSYQLAGGRETQYF. The DNA for the CDR3 is TGTGCCAGCAGTTACCAGTTAGCGGGGGGCAGGGAGACCCAGTACTTC. The rearrangement links TRBV6-6 to TRBJ2-5; TRBD2 matches at 10 bases. The CDR3 totals 16 residues. Trimming at V came to 2 bases and at J to 5 bases, leaving 8 bases not matched to a gene. Germline values: CDR1 MNHNY, CDR2 SVGAGI (reference sequence).

This chain uses TRBV7-9 with TRBJ2-1, with 9 bases identical to TRBD1. The CDR3 covers 15 residues. V shed 5 bases, J shed 8 bases, and the junction held 10 bases outside the gene matches. The germline V gene encodes CDR1 SEHNR and CDR2 FQNEAQ (reference sequence). The CDR3 sequence: CASSPGTGWGDEQFF. CDR3 nucleotide sequence: TGTGCCAGCAGCCCCGGGACAGGGTGGGGCGATGAGCAGTTCTTC.

The rearrangement uses TRBV12-3 or TRBV12-4 and TRBJ1-2; D ambiguous. The CDR3 is made up of 15 amino acids. V lost 5 bases and J lost 4, with 17 bases in between. CDR3 nucleotides: TGTGCCAGCAGTCCAAGGGCAGGACGAATCTATGGCTACACCTTC. Translation: CASSPRAGRIYGYTF.

This clonotype was seen more than once but under ten times. The chain employs TRBV7-2 and TRBJ2-1; 11 nucleotides agree with TRBD2. V gave up 1 base and J gave up 8 bases; unmatched junction bases: 4. The CDR3 has 15 amino acids. The germline V gene encodes CDR1 SGHTA and CDR2 FQGNSA. In DNA form, the CDR3 reads TGTGCCAGCAGCTTAGTTAGCGGGGGGGCCGATGAGCAGTTCTTC. Its protein product is CASSLVSGGADEQFF.

This chain connects TRBV25-1 to TRBJ2-1; 7 bases align to TRBD2. V lost 4 bases to trimming and J lost 8 bases; unmatched junction nucleotides: 14. CDR1 and CDR2 (germline): MGHDK, SYGVNS. This CDR3 has 16 residues. CDR3 in amino acids: CASSGSKWNGGDEQFF. The CDR3 bases are TGTGCCAGCAGTGGCTCCAAGTGGAATGGGGGGGATGAGCAGTTCTTC.

The J gene is TRBJ1-5, the V gene TRBV10-3; unclear D gene. Germline V lookup: CDR1 ENHRY, CDR2 SYGVKD. V was clipped by 9 bases and J by 3 bases, with 12 bases between them. The CDR3 has 13 residues. CDR3 amino acids: CAIGPGFNQPQHF. The CDR3 DNA reads TGTGCCATTGGCCCTGGGTTCAATCAGCCCCAGCATTTT.

In its sample, this clonotype was seen a few times. In nucleotides, the CDR3 is TGTGCCAGCAGCCCCCGGACAACAGGGGGCGAAGCTTTCTTT. Translation gives CASSPRTTGGEAFF. V usage is TRBV3-1 and J usage is TRBJ1-1; TRBD1 agrees at 9 bases. Trimming at V came to 4 bases and at J to 8 bases, leaving 8 bases not matched to a gene. Germline CDR1 is LGHDT and CDR2 is YNNKEL (reference sequence). The CDR3 consists of 14 residues.